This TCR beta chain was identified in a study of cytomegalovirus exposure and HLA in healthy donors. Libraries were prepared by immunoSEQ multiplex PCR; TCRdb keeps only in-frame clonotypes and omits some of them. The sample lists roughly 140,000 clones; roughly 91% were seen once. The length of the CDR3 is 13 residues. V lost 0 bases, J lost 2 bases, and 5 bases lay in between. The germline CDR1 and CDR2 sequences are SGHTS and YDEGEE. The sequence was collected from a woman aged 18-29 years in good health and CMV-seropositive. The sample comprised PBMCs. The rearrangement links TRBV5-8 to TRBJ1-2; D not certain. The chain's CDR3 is CASSLARNYGYTF. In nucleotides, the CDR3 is TGTGCCAGCAGCTTGGCGCGGAACTATGGCTACACCTTC.